This is a list of T cell receptor beta chains from one sample in a study of blood T cells in healthy people across ages. TCRdb redid the calling of the 5' RACE reads with MiXCR, one entry per CDR3 protein. Of 1.5 million to 2 million distinct CDR3 sequences in the sample, 30% to 40% were seen once. The sequenced sample consisted of blood. All receptors come from a human donor in good health. CDR3s include the opening cysteine and the closing phenylalanine or tryptophan. Fields, in order: clone size, D gene, CDR3 length, V gene, J gene, CDR3 DNA, CDR3 protein. D genes are given only for firm matches. Where a row states a size, it is once, few, many or the class of an expanded clone; other rows omit it.

few	NA	16	TRBV7-2	TRBJ2-7	TGTGCCAGCAGCTTAGTCGGGGCAGGCGAATCCTACGAGCAGTACTTC	CASSLVGAGESYEQYF
NA	TRBD1	14	TRBV5-5	TRBJ2-3	TGTGCCAGCAGTTTAGCAGGGGGAGATGATACGCAGTATTTT	CASSLAGGDDTQYF
NA	TRBD1	16	TRBV7-7	TRBJ1-5	TGTGCCAGCAGCTTAAAAAGGACAGGGAAGGATCAGCCCCAGCATTTT	CASSLKRTGKDQPQHF
NA	NA	15	TRBV7-9	TRBJ1-4	TGTGCCAGCAGCCCACCTTGGGAGGGTAGTGAAAAACTGTTTTTT	CASSPPWEGSEKLFF
few	NA	14	TRBV12-3/TRBV12-4	TRBJ2-6	TGTGCCAGCAGAGTGGCCTCTGGGGCCAACGTCCTGACTTTC	CASRVASGANVLTF
NA	NA	16	TRBV14	TRBJ2-7	TGTGCCAGCAGCCACACGAGAGGGGGAGTTTTTACCGAGCAGTACTTC	CASSHTRGGVFTEQYF
NA	NA	15	TRBV11-3	TRBJ2-5	TGTGCCAGCAGCTTAGCCGCGGCGTACCAAGAGACCCAGTACTTC	CASSLAAAYQETQYF
NA	TRBD2	15	TRBV20-1	TRBJ2-3	TGCAGTGCCATCTCTAGCGGGGGCTACACAGATACGCAGTATTTT	CSAISSGGYTDTQYF
NA	NA	14	TRBV12-3/TRBV12-4	TRBJ1-4	TGTGCCAGCAGTTCCGTAGGGGGTCGGGAAAAACTGTTTTTT	CASSSVGGREKLFF
once	NA	13	TRBV24-1	TRBJ2-3	TGTGCCACCAGTGATGCGGAAACAGATACGCAGTATTTT	CATSDAETDTQYF
NA	NA	14	TRBV7-9	TRBJ2-7	TGTGCCAGCAGCTTGGACGCTACTAACTACGAGCAGTACTTC	CASSLDATNYEQYF
NA	NA	16	TRBV11-3	TRBJ1-1	TGTGCCAGCAGCTTCATAGTTGCGGTAGGGAACACTGAAGCTTTCTTT	CASSFIVAVGNTEAFF
NA	TRBD2	11	TRBV6-5	TRBJ2-5	TGTGCCAGTTCGGGGGGTCCGACCCAGTACTTC	CASSGGPTQYF
NA	NA	15	TRBV3-1	TRBJ1-2	TGTGCCAGCAGCCTTGGGAGAAACACCCCTCGAGGCTACACCTTC	CASSLGRNTPRGYTF
few	NA	15	TRBV6-5	TRBJ2-3	TGTGCCAGCAGTTACGGGGGGGCCGCCACAGATACGCAGTATTTT	CASSYGGAATDTQYF
NA	NA	16	TRBV4-1	TRBJ2-1	TGCGCCAGCAGCCAAGGGCCAGACAGCTCCTACAATGAGCAGTTCTTC	CASSQGPDSSYNEQFF
few	NA	13	TRBV9	TRBJ1-2	TGTGCCAGCAGCCCCTCGAAGCCCTATGGCTACACCTTC	CASSPSKPYGYTF
NA	NA	15	TRBV9	TRBJ2-7	TGTGCCAGCAGCCTCACAGGGAGGGAATCCAACGAGCAGTACTTC	CASSLTGRESNEQYF
NA	NA	16	TRBV5-1	TRBJ2-2	TGCGCCAGCAGCTGGTCAGGGACCCGAAGGACCGGGGAGCTGTTTTTT	CASSWSGTRRTGELFF
few	TRBD1	14	TRBV4-1	TRBJ1-1	TGCGCCAGCAGCCAAGTAGGGCAACAGGGGGCAGCTTTCTTT	CASSQVGQQGAAFF
few	NA	14	TRBV20-1	TRBJ2-5	TGCAGTGTTACAGGGAGAACAGGAAAAGAGACCCAGTACTTC	CSVTGRTGKETQYF
NA	NA	15	TRBV4-1	TRBJ1-5	TGCGCCAGCAGCCACCGCGGGACATTCGGACAGCCCCAGCATTTT	CASSHRGTFGQPQHF
NA	NA	17	TRBV5-1	TRBJ1-1	TGCGCCAGCAGACTCGGGACAACTCCTAGCCAGACTACTGAAGCTTTCTTT	CASRLGTTPSQTTEAFF
NA	NA	16	TRBV27	TRBJ1-5	TGTGCTAGCAGTTTATTGTTGGGGGGGGGCAATCAGCCCCAGCATTTT	CASSLLLGGGNQPQHF
few	NA	16	TRBV5-1	TRBJ1-1	TGCGCCAGCAGCCTCAGGGACCGAACGGGGAACACTGAAGCTTTCTTT	CASSLRDRTGNTEAFF
NA	NA	13	TRBV5-6	TRBJ1-2	TGTGCCAGCAGCTTGACACTACTTCAGGGCTACACCTTC	CASSLTLLQGYTF
few	NA	13	TRBV7-6	TRBJ1-5	TGTGCCAGCAGCTGGTCCGCCAATCAGCCCCAGCATTTT	CASSWSANQPQHF
NA	NA	15	TRBV6-1	TRBJ2-7	TGTGCCAGCGGTGAAGGAGGTGGATACTCCTACGAGCAGTACTTC	CASGEGGGYSYEQYF
few	NA	14	TRBV5-6	TRBJ1-5	TGTGCCAGCAGCTTAGGGACTAAAAGGATGCCCCAGCATTTT	CASSLGTKRMPQHF
few	NA	18	TRBV7-2	TRBJ2-5	TGTGCCAGCAGCTTAGAGGGGCGGGGAAGTAGTAACGAGGTTCACCAGTACTTC	CASSLEGRGSSNEVHQYF
NA	NA	14	TRBV18	TRBJ2-1	TGTGCCAGCTCACCGGACGGCTCCCACAATGAGCAGTTCTTC	CASSPDGSHNEQFF
NA	NA	15	TRBV20-1	TRBJ2-3	TGCAGTGCTTACGACGGGACATTTAACACAGATACGCAGTATTTT	CSAYDGTFNTDTQYF
NA	NA	14	TRBV4-3	TRBJ2-1	TGCGCCAGCAGCACCGGGATTTACTACAATGAGCAGTTCTTC	CASSTGIYYNEQFF
NA	TRBD1	15	TRBV6-5	TRBJ1-5	TGTGCCAGCAGCCAGGGACAGGGAGGAAGGCAGCCCCAGCATTTT	CASSQGQGGRQPQHF
few	NA	12	TRBV7-2	TRBJ1-1	TGTGCCAGCAGCTTCAGGTTGCCTGAAGCTTTCTTT	CASSFRLPEAFF